The rows below give T cell receptor beta chains drawn from one sample of a study of blood T cells in healthy people across ages. From the 5' RACE reads, TCRdb called clonotypes with MiXCR, one entry per CDR3 protein. The sample carries about 1.4 million distinct CDR3 sequences, around 55% recorded once. Sequenced: blood. These receptors were taken from a man younger than 35 in good health. Each CDR3 is given with its conserved first and last residue. The D gene is left open where the match is weak. Clone size is stated in some rows and not others, as once, few, many or a class when expanded.

TRBJ2-3 | . | TRBV27 | . | CASSSAGSVYWDTQYF | TGTGCCAGCAGTTCGGCAGGTTCTGTATATTGGGATACGCAGTATTTT
TRBJ2-5 | . | TRBV10-2 | . | CASSEGGSGETQYF | TGCGCCAGCAGTGAGGGAGGGTCTGGAGAGACCCAGTACTTC
TRBJ2-3 | few | TRBV20-1 | . | CSARSGTDGSTDTQYF | TGCAGTGCTAGATCTGGGACTGATGGGAGCACAGATACGCAGTATTTT
TRBJ2-7 | . | TRBV29-1 | TRBD2 | CSALLADLYEQYF | TGCAGCGCATTACTAGCGGACCTCTACGAGCAGTACTTC
TRBJ1-1 | . | TRBV29-1 | . | CRAQGNTEAFF | TGCAGAGCGCAGGGGAACACTGAAGCTTTCTTT
TRBJ1-2 | few | TRBV7-2 | . | CASSPNQSGRGYTF | TGTGCCAGCAGCCCCAATCAAAGCGGCCGAGGCTACACCTTC
TRBJ2-1 | . | TRBV20-1 | TRBD2 | CSAHKTSVGVGEQFF | TGCAGTGCTCATAAGACTAGCGTGGGGGTGGGTGAGCAGTTCTTC
TRBJ1-4 | . | TRBV9 | . | CASSVGQVSNEKLFF | TGTGCCAGCAGCGTAGGACAGGTCTCTAATGAAAAACTGTTTTTT
TRBJ1-1 | . | TRBV6-6 | TRBD1 | CASDRQGTEAFF | TGTGCCAGCGATAGACAGGGAACTGAAGCTTTCTTT
TRBJ2-5 | . | TRBV14 | . | CASSQVLSTETQYF | TGTGCCAGCAGCCAGGTTCTAAGCACCGAGACCCAGTACTTC
TRBJ2-1 | . | TRBV10-2 | . | CASSPRVTYNEQFF | TGCGCCAGCAGCCCCAGGGTTACCTACAATGAGCAGTTCTTC
TRBJ1-2 | . | TRBV6-5 | . | CATRGAKTEDYGYTF | TGTGCCACCCGGGGGGCTAAGACGGAAGACTATGGCTACACCTTC
TRBJ2-3 | . | TRBV27 | TRBD2 | CASILSLAGGGHTQYF | TGTGCCAGCATACTATCCTTAGCGGGAGGCGGTCATACGCAGTATTTT
TRBJ2-7 | . | TRBV28 | . | CASSAIRSRDEQYF | TGTGCCAGCAGTGCCATCAGGTCAAGAGACGAGCAGTACTTC
TRBJ1-2 | . | TRBV6-5 | . | CASSAVQGAANYGYTF | TGTGCCAGCAGCGCGGTACAGGGCGCCGCTAACTATGGCTACACCTTC
TRBJ2-3 | . | TRBV7-2 | . | CASSADYPPYF | TGTGCCAGCAGCGCGGACTACCCCCCGTATTTT
TRBJ1-1 | . | TRBV3-1 | . | CASSQSNSEAFF | TGTGCCAGCAGCCAATCAAACAGTGAAGCTTTCTTT
TRBJ1-1 | . | TRBV30 | TRBD1 | CAWSEQGVFAFF | TGTGCCTGGAGTGAGCAGGGGGTCTTTGCTTTCTTT
TRBJ2-7 | . | TRBV7-9 | TRBD1 | CASSLARGGIASEQYF | TGTGCCAGCAGCTTAGCGCGAGGGGGCATCGCTTCCGAGCAGTACTTC
TRBJ2-7 | . | TRBV28 | . | CASTSGGTGYSYEQYF | TGTGCCAGCACCTCCGGGGGGACAGGCTACTCCTACGAGCAGTACTTC
TRBJ2-7 | few | TRBV9 | . | CASSPGAPSYEQYF | TGTGCCAGCAGCCCGGGGGCTCCATCCTACGAGCAGTACTTC
TRBJ2-1 | few | TRBV4-1 | . | CASSQDLRVWDEQFF | TGCGCCAGCAGCCAAGACCTCAGGGTTTGGGATGAGCAGTTCTTC
TRBJ2-1 | . | TRBV7-6 | . | CASSYQRGTEAFF | TGTGCCAGCAGCTATCAAAGGGGCACTGAAGCTTTCTTC
TRBJ2-7 | . | TRBV27 | . | CASSSLTANDYEQYF | TGTGCCAGCAGCTCTCTGACAGCAAATGATTACGAGCAGTACTTC
TRBJ2-2 | few | TRBV28 | TRBD1 | CASSDWTGPAGELFF | TGTGCCAGCAGTGACTGGACAGGACCGGCCGGGGAGCTGTTTTTT
TRBJ2-5 | . | TRBV5-1 | TRBD2 | CASSFYATSGGQQETQYF | TGCGCCAGCAGCTTCTACGCGACTAGCGGGGGGCAGCAAGAGACCCAGTACTTC
TRBJ1-2 | . | TRBV27 | . | CASSLIGGVYGYTF | TGTGCCAGCAGTTTAATTGGGGGGGTCTATGGCTACACCTTC
TRBJ2-1 | few | TRBV5-1 | . | CASTGAGTTYNEQFF | TGCGCCAGCACGGGGGCGGGGACTACCTACAATGAGCAGTTCTTC
TRBJ2-3 | few | TRBV12-3/TRBV12-4 | . | CASSPGTGETDTQYF | TGTGCCAGCAGCCCCGGGACTGGAGAGACAGATACGCAGTATTTT
TRBJ2-3 | few | TRBV6-6 | . | CASRDLEPSDTQYF | TGTGCCAGCAGGGACCTTGAACCATCGGATACGCAGTATTTT
TRBJ2-5 | . | TRBV29-1 | TRBD1 | CSVERGREGKETQYF | TGCAGCGTAGAAAGGGGGCGCGAGGGAAAGGAGACCCAGTACTTC
TRBJ2-4 | . | TRBV4-2 | . | CASNQDGGVAKNIQYF | TGTGCCAGCAACCAAGATGGCGGGGTAGCCAAAAACATTCAGTACTTC
TRBJ2-7 | . | TRBV7-2 | TRBD2 | CANSSNGLAYEQYF | TGTGCCAACAGCTCCAACGGACTAGCGTACGAGCAGTACTTC
TRBJ2-1 | . | TRBV12-3/TRBV12-4 | . | CASSRVYGTSYNEQFF | TGTGCCAGCAGCAGAGTATACGGGACCTCCTACAATGAGCAGTTCTTC
TRBJ1-2 | . | TRBV6-2/TRBV6-3 | . | CASSYWDGLTSGYTF | TGTGCCAGCAGTTATTGGGACGGACTCACGTCTGGCTACACCTTC
TRBJ2-5 | . | TRBV20-1 | TRBD1 | CSARVTGTFETQYF | TGCAGTGCTAGAGTGACAGGGACATTCGAGACCCAGTACTTC
TRBJ2-1 | . | TRBV21-1 | . | CASSKEEGYNYNEQFF | TGTGCCAGCAGCAAAGAAGAGGGTTATAACTACAATGAGCAGTTCTTC
TRBJ1-5 | . | TRBV4-1 | . | CASSRVGGKTGPQHF | TGCGCCAGCAGCCGAGTAGGGGGGAAAACTGGGCCCCAGCATTTT
TRBJ2-1 | . | TRBV6-5 | . | CASASEGNSYNEQFF | TGTGCCAGCGCGAGTGAAGGGAACTCATACAATGAGCAGTTCTTC
TRBJ2-1 | . | TRBV4-1 | . | CASSLIGGTGYNEQFF | TGCGCCAGCAGCCTCATTGGGGGGACTGGGTACAATGAGCAGTTCTTC
TRBJ1-2 | . | TRBV14 | . | CASSLRREYGYTF | TGTGCCAGCAGCCTGAGGAGAGAATATGGCTACACCTTC
TRBJ2-7 | few | TRBV7-6 | . | CASSLAGQVWNYEQYF | TGTGCCAGCAGCTTAGCGGGACAAGTTTGGAACTACGAGCAGTACTTC
TRBJ1-5 | . | TRBV3-1 | . | CASSPTRTINQPQHF | TGTGCCAGCAGCCCCACCCGGACGATTAATCAGCCCCAGCATTTT
TRBJ2-1 | . | TRBV7-2 | . | CASTHRELGNHEQFF | TGTGCCAGCACTCATAGGGAACTAGGTAACCATGAGCAGTTCTTC
TRBJ2-7 | . | TRBV5-1 | . | CASSLDPNAVWAYEQYF | TGCGCCAGCAGCTTGGACCCGAATGCTGTTTGGGCTTACGAGCAGTACTTC
TRBJ2-7 | few | TRBV7-2 | TRBD2 | CASSVTGRTPQYF | TGTGCCAGCAGCGTAACCGGGAGGACCCCGCAGTACTTC
TRBJ2-5 | . | TRBV7-2 | . | CASSLGLKETQYF | TGTGCCAGCAGCTTAGGACTGAAAGAGACCCAGTACTTC
TRBJ2-5 | . | TRBV2 | . | CASKRDTQETQYF | TGTGCCAGCAAGAGGGACACCCAAGAGACCCAGTACTTC
TRBJ1-5 | . | TRBV20-1 | . | CSAARKDQPQHF | TGCAGTGCCGCTAGGAAGGATCAGCCCCAGCATTTT